This T cell receptor beta chain was documented in a study of Graves' ophthalmopathy and Graves' hyperthyroidism. This clonotype was counted many times. CDR1 is SGHTA and CDR2 is FQGNSA in the germline V gene. Between the trimmed V and J ends, which lost 5 bases and 8 bases, there was a span of 10 bases. There are 13 residues in the CDR3. Using RNA transcripts, the TCR beta CDR3 regions were amplified. First-round RT-PCR used HTBI primers; second-round multiplex PCR followed. TCRdb analysed the multiplex PCR reads with MiXCR anew, one entry per CDR3 protein. This table has a few hundred thousand distinct CDR3 sequences, 17% appearing once. Clinicians made diagnoses from clinical symptoms, serum thyroxine, TRAb, thyroid ultrasound and orbital computed tomography. The PBMC fraction was derived from over 9 ml of fresh peripheral blood.

This TCR derives from an adult woman with stable Graves' hyperthyroidism. The material sequenced was peripheral blood. This chain uses TRBV7-2 with TRBJ1-6; D gene ambiguous. The CDR3 loop reads CASSPVADSPLHF. CDR3 sequence (DNA): TGTGCCAGCAGCCCCGTGGCAGATTCACCCCTCCACTTT.